The 18 T cell receptor beta chains below all came from one sample that was sequenced in a study of T cell clusters in autoimmune cytopenias. TRB rearrangements were amplified by touch-down multiplex PCR with mixed TRB-A/B primers. TCRdb reanalyzed the multiplex PCR reads and collapses them to one entry per CDR3 protein, without DNA. The sample features around 3,200 distinct CDR3 sequences, with over 2.5% in its top ten. Each sample's input was 200 to 300 ng genomic DNA, roughly 38,000 genome equivalents. The sample taken for sequencing was peripheral blood. The receptors here all came from a human donor with an autoimmune cytopenia or autoimmune hepatitis (not recorded which).

Its frequency marks this clonotype as medium-sized. The rearrangement uses TRBV18 and TRBJ2-1; the D gene TCRdb calls, TRBD2, cannot be checked with no DNA. Germline V gives CDR1 KGHSH, CDR2 LQKENI. The CDR3 is 17 residues long. This CDR3 reads CASSPYQREGRRNEQFF.

Its frequency marks this clonotype as medium-sized. This rearrangement joins TRBV19 to TRBJ2-5; TCRdb gives TRBD1 as the D gene, but with no DNA this cannot be confirmed. In germline, CDR1 is LNHDA, CDR2 SQIVND (reference sequence). This CDR3 spans 14 amino acids. The CDR3 sequence: CASSIADSWETQYF.

This clonotype is medium-sized by frequency. This chain links TRBV19 with TRBJ2-2. Per the germline V gene, CDR1 is LNHDA and CDR2 is SQIVND (reference sequence). There are 13 residues in the CDR3. CDR3 residues: CASRTVNTGELFF.

This clonotype is medium-sized by frequency. J is TRBJ2-7 and V is TRBV7-9; the D call from TCRdb, TRBD1, cannot be confirmed without DNA. The CDR3 loop spans 12 amino acids. Germline V lookup: CDR1 SEHNR, CDR2 FQNEAQ (reference sequence). The CDR3 protein is CASNVGGYEQYF.

This clonotype is called medium-sized (0.01 to 0.1%) based on its frequency. The chain employs TRBV7-2 and TRBJ2-7. CDR3 length equals 11 residues. Germline V lookup: CDR1 SGHTA, CDR2 FQGNSA. CDR3 sequence reads: CASSFGETQYF.

This clonotype is deemed medium-sized (0.01 to 0.1%) by its frequency. The chain combines TRBV19 with TRBJ2-1; TCRdb lists TRBD1, though no DNA is available to test this call. The CDR3 consists of 18 residues. Germline loops: CDR1 LNHDA, CDR2 SQIVND (reference sequence). The CDR3 reads CASSTPPFPLADRDEQFF. The full variable domain, in which reference TRBV19 and TRBJ2-1 provide the parts outside the CDR3, is DGGITQSPKYLFRKEGQNVTLSCEQNLNHDAMYWYRQDPGQGLRLIYYSQIVNDFQKGDIAEGYSVSREKKESFPLTVTSAQKNPTAFYLCASSTPPFPLADRDEQFFGPGTRLTVL.

This clonotype is classed as medium-sized by frequency. The V and J genes are TRBV6-1 and TRBJ2-3; absent DNA, TCRdb's TRBD1 call cannot be checked. There are 14 residues in the CDR3. Germline loops: CDR1 MNHNS, CDR2 SASEGT. The CDR3 sequence: CASSVTVVTDTQYF.

According to its frequency, this clonotype is medium-sized (0.01 to 0.1%). The chain is built from TRBV4-3 and TRBJ2-7; TCRdb's D call, TRBD1, is unchecked because there is no DNA. CDR1 LGHNA and CDR2 YSLEER come from the germline V gene. The CDR3 contains 16 residues. The chain's CDR3 is CASSQDRGTSSYEQYF.

By frequency, this clonotype is medium-sized. The V call is TRBV27, the J call TRBJ1-4. The CDR3 sequence is 14 residues long. Per germline, CDR1 MNHEY and CDR2 SMNVEV (reference sequence). The CDR3 is CASSPRGRGEKLFF.

Frequency places this clonotype as medium-sized. This chain connects TRBV5-1 to TRBJ2-3; TCRdb proposes TRBD1, but this gene call is untestable without DNA. The length of the CDR3 is 14 residues. Germline loops: CDR1 SGHRS, CDR2 YFSETQ. The CDR3 is CASSSSAGIATQYF.

This clonotype is classed as medium-sized by frequency. The genes are TRBV12-3 or TRBV12-4 and TRBJ1-3; TCRdb's D gene call, TRBD1, goes unchecked for lack of DNA. The CDR3 has 16 amino acids. CDR3 residues: CASSLPQGKTGNTIYF.

This clonotype registers medium-sized by frequency. The chain couples TRBV27 to TRBJ2-2; TCRdb gives TRBD2 as the D gene, but with no DNA this cannot be confirmed. Germline V lookup: CDR1 MNHEY, CDR2 SMNVEV (reference sequence). The length of the CDR3 is 14 residues. CDR3 sequence: CASAKGGSTGELFF.

This clonotype is labeled medium-sized based on frequency. The chain joins TRBV6-5 to TRBJ2-7; TCRdb lists TRBD2, though no DNA is available to test this call. CDR1 and CDR2 from the germline V gene are MNHEY and SVGAGI. This CDR3 region has 18 residues. This chain's CDR3 is CASSYRIRREQHVYEQYF.

This clonotype counts as medium-sized by frequency. The chain carries TRBV6-6 and TRBJ2-7; TCRdb indicates TRBD1, and absent DNA this call remains unverified. This CDR3 has 14 amino acids. Germline assignment: CDR1 MNHNY and CDR2 SVGAGI (reference sequence). The chain's CDR3 is CASSGRGSSYEQYF.

This clonotype is medium-sized by frequency. This chain connects TRBV20-1 to TRBJ1-2; TCRdb proposes TRBD1, but this gene call is untestable without DNA. CDR1 is DFQATT and CDR2 is SNEGSKA in the germline V gene (reference sequence). The length of the CDR3 is 15 residues. The CDR3 reads CSARRWDRVIYGYTF.

This clonotype is medium-sized by frequency. The chain is built from TRBV7-3 and TRBJ2-5; no DNA is available, so the TRBD1 call from TCRdb remains unchecked. Germline V lookup: CDR1 SGHTA, CDR2 FQGTGA. This CDR3 contains 13 residues. The CDR3 is CASSQQGLETQYF.

This clonotype is medium-sized by frequency. This chain uses TRBV27 with TRBJ1-2; lacking DNA, the TRBD1 call made by TCRdb goes unchecked. The germline CDR1 and CDR2 sequences are MNHEY and SMNVEV (reference sequence). The CDR3 runs to 18 residues. CDR3 protein: CASSLGPGQGGSIYGYTF.

This clonotype is classed as medium-sized (0.01 to 0.1%) by frequency. J is TRBJ2-2 and V is TRBV28; TCRdb returns TRBD2, unconfirmable since there is no DNA. The CDR3 has 16 amino acids. The germline V gene has CDR1 MDHEN and CDR2 SYDVKM. The CDR3 loop reads CASSLVGRHNTGELFF.